There are a few counts of the clone carrying this T cell receptor beta chain. One entry per CDR3 protein, called by TCRdb with MiXCR from the RT-PCR reads. The data contain hundreds of thousands of distinct CDR3 sequences, about 14% of them singletons. Sequences were obtained from memory CD4+ T cells from blood. This clonotype originated in a female donor in good health, serving as a healthy control.

The DNA of the CDR3 is TGCGCCAGCAGCCATGAAAGCGGGGGGAACACCGGGGAGCTGTTTTTT. Translated, it gives CASSHESGGNTGELFF. The chain joins TRBV4-3 to TRBJ2-2; 8 bases are shared with TRBD2. V lost 3 bases to trimming and J lost 1 base; unmatched junction nucleotides: 4. The CDR3 has 16 residues. CDR1 is LGHNA and CDR2 is YSLEER in the germline V gene.